This T cell receptor beta chain was observed in a study of cytotoxic CD8 clonotypes in ibrutinib-treated CLL. Study-level background: The group held under twelve relapsed/refractory and about 15 treatment-naive patients, with 17 to 18 IGHV unmutated.

As for this clone: Its target is not known.

The CDR3 has 13 amino acids. Germline-derived CDR1 and CDR2 are LNHNV and YYDKDF (reference sequence). V was shortened by 0 bases and J by 14 bases, with 11 bases between the two germline ends. Produced via immunoSEQ multiplex PCR; TCRdb's table is partial and in-frame only. The data contain 300,000 to 400,000 clones, approximately 67% of them singletons. Regarding the study as a whole: Clonality rose at ibrutinib response, held steady in sustained remission, and fell toward baseline at progression.

This receptor was obtained from a human donor with chronic lymphocytic leukemia. This rearrangement joins TRBV15 to TRBJ1-6; possibly TRBD1 for D (6 bases). The sample was PBMCs, taken after 36 months of ibrutinib treatment. CDR3 sequence: CATSRDLGDTLHF. CDR3 nucleotides: TGTGCCACCAGCAGAGATTTAGGGGACACCCTCCACTTT.